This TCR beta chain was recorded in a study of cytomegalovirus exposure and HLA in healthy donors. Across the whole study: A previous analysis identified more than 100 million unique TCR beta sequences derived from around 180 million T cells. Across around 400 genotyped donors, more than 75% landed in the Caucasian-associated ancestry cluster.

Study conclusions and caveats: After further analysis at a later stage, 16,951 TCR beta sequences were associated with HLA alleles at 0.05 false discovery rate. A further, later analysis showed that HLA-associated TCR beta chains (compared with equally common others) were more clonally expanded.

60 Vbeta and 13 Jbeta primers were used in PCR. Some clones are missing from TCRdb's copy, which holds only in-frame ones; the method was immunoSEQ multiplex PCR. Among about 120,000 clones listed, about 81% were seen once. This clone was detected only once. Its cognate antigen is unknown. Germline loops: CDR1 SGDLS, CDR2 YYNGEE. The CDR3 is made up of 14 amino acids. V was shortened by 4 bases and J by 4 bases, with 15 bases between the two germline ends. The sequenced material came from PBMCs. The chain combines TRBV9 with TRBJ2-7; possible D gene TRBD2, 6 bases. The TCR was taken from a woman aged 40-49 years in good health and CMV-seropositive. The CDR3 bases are TGTGCCAGCAGCCTCGGGACTCCGTCATACGAGCAGTACTTC. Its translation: CASSLGTPSYEQYF.